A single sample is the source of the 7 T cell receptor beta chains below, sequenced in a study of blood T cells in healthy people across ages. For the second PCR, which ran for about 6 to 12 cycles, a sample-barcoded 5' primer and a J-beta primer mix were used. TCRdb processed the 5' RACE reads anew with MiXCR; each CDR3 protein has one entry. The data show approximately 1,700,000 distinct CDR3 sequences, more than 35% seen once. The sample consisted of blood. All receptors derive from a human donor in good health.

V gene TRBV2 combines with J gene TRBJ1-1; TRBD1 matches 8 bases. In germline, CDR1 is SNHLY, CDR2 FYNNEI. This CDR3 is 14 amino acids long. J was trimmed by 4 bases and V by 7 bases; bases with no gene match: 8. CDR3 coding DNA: TGTGCCAGCACCGAACAGGGGGGAATCACTGAAGCTTTCTTT. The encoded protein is CASTEQGGITEAFF.

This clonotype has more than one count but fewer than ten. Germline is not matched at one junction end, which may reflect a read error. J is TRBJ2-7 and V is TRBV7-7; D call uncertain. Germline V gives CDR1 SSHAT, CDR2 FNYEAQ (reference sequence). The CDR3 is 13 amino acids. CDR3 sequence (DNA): TGTGCTAGCAGCTTATATCCGGGCTACGAGCAGTACTTC. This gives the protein CASSLYPGYEQYF.

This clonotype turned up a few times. The CDR3 sequence is CSVEQDRGENYGYTF. As DNA, the CDR3 is TGCAGCGTTGAACAGGACAGGGGAGAGAACTATGGCTACACCTTC. V usage is TRBV29-1 and J usage is TRBJ1-2, with 9 positions matching TRBD1. Germline trimming cut 2 bases from V and 2 bases from J; bases unmatched to any gene: 6. The CDR3 extends over 15 amino acids. Germline CDR1 reads SQVTM; CDR2 reads ANQGSEA.

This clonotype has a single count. CDR3 DNA sequence: TGTGCCAGCAGCTTCTCCGGGACAGGGGACGGCTACACCTTC. As protein: CASSFSGTGDGYTF. V is TRBV7-9 and J is TRBJ1-2; 10 bases agree with TRBD1. This CDR3 has 14 residues. Losses at the gene ends were 3 bases for V and 8 bases for J; bases not matched to a gene: 6. Germline CDR1 is SEHNR and CDR2 is FQNEAQ (reference sequence).

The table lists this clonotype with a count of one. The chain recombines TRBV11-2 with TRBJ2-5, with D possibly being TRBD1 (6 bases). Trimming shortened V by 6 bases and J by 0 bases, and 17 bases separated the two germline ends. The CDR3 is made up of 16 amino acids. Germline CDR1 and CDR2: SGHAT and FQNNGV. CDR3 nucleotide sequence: TGTGCCAGCAGACCCCTACAGGGTAGATACCAAGAGACCCAGTACTTC. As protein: CASRPLQGRYQETQYF.

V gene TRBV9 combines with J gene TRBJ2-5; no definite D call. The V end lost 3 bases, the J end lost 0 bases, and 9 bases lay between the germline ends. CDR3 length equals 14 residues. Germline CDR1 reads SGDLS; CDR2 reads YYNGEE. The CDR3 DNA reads TGTGCCAGCAGCGGTGAAGCGTACCAAGAGACCCAGTACTTC. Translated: CASSGEAYQETQYF.

The CDR3 here is CASSQGIDETQYF. The CDR3 DNA reads as TGTGCCAGCAGCCAGGGGATTGATGAGACCCAGTACTTC. V usage is TRBV18 and J usage is TRBJ2-7, with TRBD1 as a possible D gene (6 bases). The assigned J gene may be wrong: the sequence end matches TRBJ2-5 better. This CDR3 spans 13 amino acids. From germline, CDR1 is KGHSH and CDR2 LQKENI.